A single sample gave rise to the 26 T cell receptor beta chains below, sequenced in a study of radiotherapy plus CTLA-4 blockade in lung cancer. Only in-frame clones appear in the TCRdb table, and some are missing; sequencing was by immunoSEQ multiplex PCR. The data contain 85,000 to 90,000 clones, approximately 86% of them seen just once; the ten biggest clones take up 16%. The specimen comprised peripheral blood, sampled from a patient treated with radiotherapy plus ipilimumab. The source is a human donor with non-small cell lung cancer that progressed on radiotherapy plus ipilimumab.

V gene TRBV19 combines with J gene TRBJ2-6; D call uncertain. The CDR3 is 14 residues long. Germline CDR1 LNHDA, CDR2 SQIVND (reference sequence). Trimming removed 6 bases from V and 4 bases from J, with 10 bases in between. Written as DNA, the CDR3 is TGTGCCAGTAGACACACAGCAGGGGCCAACGTCCTGACTTTC. Translation: CASRHTAGANVLTF.

The table lists this clone with a few counts. This chain uses TRBV7-2 with TRBJ1-2; 9 bases are shared with TRBD1. V shed 5 bases and J 4 bases; nucleotides not matched to a gene: 5. The CDR3 sequence is 14 residues long. Germline V gene data show CDR1 as SGHTA and CDR2 as FQGNSA. The CDR3 loop is CASSTQGAGYGYTF. The DNA of the CDR3 is TGTGCCAGCAGCACACAGGGGGCGGGCTATGGCTACACCTTC.

In this sample, this clone turned up a few times. The rearrangement joins TRBV5-4 to TRBJ1-2; TRBD1 might be the D (5 bases). Germline V lookup: CDR1 SGHNT, CDR2 YYREEE (reference sequence). The CDR3 is made up of 12 amino acids. Trimming removed 10 bases from V and 4 bases from J, with 14 bases in between. The CDR3 DNA sequence: TGTGCCTCCCGCTTCGACAGCTATGGCTACACCTTC. This codes for CASRFDSYGYTF.

The chain uses TRBV5-8 and TRBJ1-4, with D maybe TRBD1 (6 bases). This CDR3 region has 13 residues. Germline loops: CDR1 SGHTS, CDR2 YDEGEE. V lost 7 bases and J lost 3, with 10 bases in between. CDR3 region: CASGQRPNEKLFF. The CDR3 DNA is TGTGCCAGCGGACAGAGACCTAATGAAAAACTGTTTTTT.

This clone occurred a few times. The chain joins TRBV7-6 to TRBJ2-3; D not resolved. CDR1 is SGHVS and CDR2 is FNYEAQ in the germline V gene. The CDR3 totals 13 residues. V lost 3 bases, J lost 4 bases, and 8 bases lay in between. Here the CDR3 DNA reads TGTGCCAGCAGCTTGGGTAGAGCAGATACGCAGTATTTT. Translation: CASSLGRADTQYF.

The chain has TRBV7-2 and TRBJ2-5; possibly TRBD2 for D (7 bases). The CDR3 contains 15 residues. Germline V gene data show CDR1 as SGHTA and CDR2 as FQGNSA. Trimming left V 5 bases short and J 5 bases short, with 18 bases between. In nucleotides, the CDR3 is TGTGCCAGCAGCCCTGGAGGGGGGGCGTGGGAGACCCAGTACTTC. Protein: CASSPGGGAWETQYF.

DNA for the CDR3: TGCGCCAGCAGCCAACTAAGGGGACAGGGCGCCTACAATGAGCAGTTCTTC. This encodes CASSQLRGQGAYNEQFF. V is TRBV4-1 and J is TRBJ2-1, with 9 bases fitting TRBD1. CDR1 is MGHRA, CDR2 YSYEKL, per germline. V gave up 2 bases and J gave up 2 bases; unmatched junction bases: 7. The CDR3 totals 17 residues.

Notes on this clone: A read error may produce the germline difference seen at one junction end. The rearrangement links TRBV6-5 to TRBJ1-2; possible D gene TRBD1, 6 bases. The CDR3 is 12 residues long. Germline CDR1 and CDR2: MNHEY and SVGAGI. CDR3 in amino acids: CASNGGAGGHTF. The CDR3 DNA is TGTGCCAGCAATGGGGGGGCCGGTGGCCACACCTTC.

The chain links TRBV6-6 to TRBJ2-7; D could derive from TRBD1 or TRBD2 (5 bases each). V was shortened by 0 bases and J by 5 bases, with 11 bases between the two germline ends. The germline gives CDR1 MNHNY, CDR2 SVGAGI (reference sequence). CDR3 length equals 14 residues. The CDR3 DNA follows: TGTGCCAGCAGTTACTCGGCAGGGAGAGACGAGCAGTACTTC. This translates into CASSYSAGRDEQYF.

The V and J genes are TRBV18 and TRBJ2-5, with 10 bases fitting TRBD1. The CDR3 runs to 17 residues. V lost 2 bases and J lost 5; bases outside the gene matches: 11. Germline CDR1 is KGHSH and CDR2 is LQKENI. CDR3 in amino acids: CASSPSPDRGRSETQYF. The CDR3 DNA reads TGTGCCAGCTCACCATCCCCGGACAGGGGGAGGTCGGAGACCCAGTACTTC. The complete variable domain, with remaining parts taken from reference TRBV18 and TRBJ2-5, reads NAGVMQNPRHLVRRRGQEARLRCSPMKGHSHVYWYRQLPEEGLKFMVYLQKENIIDESGMPKERFSAEFPKEGPSILRIQQVVRGDSAAYFCASSPSPDRGRSETQYFGPGTRLLVL.

CDR3 in DNA: TGTGCCAGCAGCTTAGAACAGGTGTACAATGAGCAGTTCTTC. Protein sequence: CASSLEQVYNEQFF. The chain recombines TRBV7-2 with TRBJ2-1; the D gene is possibly TRBD1 (5 bases). CDR1 is SGHTA and CDR2 is FQGNSA in the germline V gene. The CDR3 runs to 14 residues. Trimming took off 1 base at V and 4 bases at J, with 8 bases between the two ends.

V is TRBV10-3 and J is TRBJ1-5; D is perhaps TRBD1 (6 bases). The length of the CDR3 is 17 residues. Trimming cost V 4 bases and J 3 bases, with 19 bases left between them. Germline CDR1 reads ENHRY; CDR2 reads SYGVKD. This CDR3 is CAISGPGGDILNQPQHF. The DNA for the CDR3 is TGTGCCATCAGTGGGCCTGGAGGGGACATTCTCAATCAGCCCCAGCATTTT.

This sequence joins TRBV4-3 and TRBJ1-3; 9 nucleotides align to TRBD1. With 3 bases clipped from V and 4 bases from J, the junction kept 7 bases outside the gene matches. Germline assignment: CDR1 LGHNA and CDR2 YSLEER. The CDR3 consists of 16 residues. This chain's CDR3 is CASSHNPGTGGNTIYF. The CDR3 DNA sequence: TGCGCCAGCAGCCATAACCCCGGGACAGGGGGAAACACCATATATTTT.

The chain uses TRBV5-4 and TRBJ2-3, with 8 bases that match TRBD2. V lost 4 bases and J lost 4; bases outside the gene matches: 14. The CDR3 totals 17 residues. Looked up from germline, CDR1 is SGHNT and CDR2 is YYREEE (reference sequence). As DNA, the CDR3 is TGTGCCAGCAGCGCCCCCGGGGGGGGCGGCGGGGCAGATACGCAGTATTTT. Translating it yields CASSAPGGGGGADTQYF.

This clone occurred a few times. The rearrangement uses TRBV6-6 and TRBJ1-2; D gene unclear. V was clipped by 7 bases and J by 1 base, with 13 bases between them. The CDR3 covers 14 residues. Germline CDR1 is MNHNY and CDR2 is SVGAGI (reference sequence). CDR3 bases: TGTGCCAGCACGAACGACATTAATAACTATGGCTACACCTTC. Amino acid sequence: CASTNDINNYGYTF.

This chain uses TRBV4-2 with TRBJ2-1; D is possibly TRBD1 or TRBD2 (5 bases each). Trimming removed 0 bases from V and 12 bases from J, with 21 bases in between. CDR1 LGHNA and CDR2 YNFKEQ come from the germline V gene. This CDR3 contains 16 residues. CDR3 DNA sequence: TGTGCCAGCAGCCAAGATTTTGGGCAGGCTTTTGGGGGGCAGTTCTTC. Its translation: CASSQDFGQAFGGQFF.

The chain is built from TRBV18 and TRBJ1-5, with D maybe TRBD1 (6 bases). Germline loops: CDR1 KGHSH, CDR2 LQKENI. The ends were cut back, 4 bases at V and 0 bases at J, with 10 bases in the middle. The CDR3 consists of 15 residues. The DNA for the CDR3 is TGTGCCAGCTCACAGACAGGCCATAGCAATCAGCCCCAGCATTTT. Translation gives CASSQTGHSNQPQHF.

The chain is built from TRBV5-1 and TRBJ2-3; D remains unclear. Germline V CDR1 and CDR2: SGHRS, YFSETQ. The V and J ends lost 2 bases and 1 base respectively, with 5 bases between them. The CDR3 has 13 amino acids. The CDR3 coding sequence is TGCGCCAGCAGCTTTGGAGGCACAGATACGCAGTATTTT. Translation: CASSFGGTDTQYF. Drawing the rest from reference TRBV5-1 and TRBJ2-3, the complete variable domain is KAGVTQTPRYLIKTRGQQVTLSCSPISGHRSVSWYQQTPGQGLQFLFEYFSETQRNKGNFPGRFSGRQFSNSRSEMNVSTLELGDSALYLCASSFGGTDTQYFGPGTRLTVL.

This chain links TRBV5-8 with TRBJ1-5; the D gene is possibly TRBD1 (6 bases). The V gene lost 4 bases and the J gene lost 6 bases, with 20 bases spanning the gap. CDR3 length: 16 residues. The germline V gene encodes CDR1 SGHTS and CDR2 YDEGEE. The CDR3 nucleotides are TGTGCCAGCAGCCGGGGGGGCCTGGCTTTGTTTCAGCCCCAGCATTTT. Residues: CASSRGGLALFQPQHF.

This clone was seen a handful of times. In DNA, the CDR3 is TGTGCCAGTAGTAGCCAGGCTGGAAACACCATATATTTT. As protein: CASSSQAGNTIYF. The V and J genes are TRBV19 and TRBJ1-3; D gene unclear. Germline-derived CDR1 and CDR2 are LNHDA and SQIVND (reference sequence). The CDR3 is 13 amino acids. Trimming took 4 bases from V and 2 from J, leaving 6 bases between them.

The J gene is TRBJ2-3, the V gene TRBV7-9; D unresolved. From germline, CDR1 is SEHNR and CDR2 FQNEAQ (reference sequence). The CDR3 is made up of 14 amino acids. The V end was cut by 1 base, the J end by 6 bases, with 11 bases between. This CDR3 reads CASSLEALDDTQYF. The CDR3, as DNA: TGTGCCAGCAGCTTAGAGGCCCTCGATGATACGCAGTATTTT.

J is TRBJ2-6 and V is TRBV9; the D is unclear. The length of the CDR3 is 16 residues. The germline V gene encodes CDR1 SGDLS and CDR2 YYNGEE. The V gene lost 4 bases and the J gene lost 0 bases, with 11 bases spanning the gap. The CDR3 sequence is CASSQLSLSGANVLTF. The CDR3 DNA follows: TGTGCCAGCAGCCAATTGTCCCTCTCTGGGGCCAACGTCCTGACTTTC.

The sample holds a few counts of this clone. The V gene is TRBV10-3, the J gene TRBJ1-2, with TRBD1 matching over 8 bases. From germline, CDR1 is ENHRY and CDR2 SYGVKD. The CDR3 extends over 13 amino acids. V shed 6 bases and J 8 bases; nucleotides not matched to a gene: 8. The CDR3: CAISVDRGGGYTF. CDR3 DNA sequence: TGTGCCATCAGCGTTGACAGGGGCGGCGGCTACACCTTC.

The rearrangement links TRBV4-1 to TRBJ2-7; D is ambiguous. CDR3 size: 14 residues. The V gene's germline CDR1 is MGHRA and CDR2 YSYEKL. V was pared by 2 bases and J by 2 bases, with 10 bases between. DNA for the CDR3: TGCGCCAGCAGCCAATCTGCAGCGACCTACGAGCAGTACTTC. It specifies CASSQSAATYEQYF.

The genes are TRBV10-3 and TRBJ1-1, with TRBD1 matching 10 bases. The CDR3 runs to 14 residues. The germline V gene encodes CDR1 ENHRY and CDR2 SYGVKD. The junction had 1 base not matched to a gene; V was cut back by 4 bases and J by 2 bases. The CDR3 sequence: CAISGQGANTEAFF. CDR3 nucleotide sequence: TGTGCCATCAGTGGACAGGGGGCTAACACTGAAGCTTTCTTT.

This clone was recorded once. The gene calls are TRBV6-5 and TRBJ1-2, with D possibly TRBD1 on 5 matching bases. CDR1 and CDR2 from the germline V gene are MNHEY and SVGAGI. V gave up 2 bases and J gave up 4 bases, with 11 bases separating them. This CDR3 is 14 amino acids long. CDR3 amino acids: CASSYGHSTYGYTF. The CDR3 coding sequence is TGTGCCAGCAGTTACGGACATTCAACCTATGGCTACACCTTC.